This is a list of T cell receptor beta chains from one sample in a study of cytomegalovirus exposure and HLA in healthy donors. TCRdb's copy holds only in-frame clones and misses some; the assay was immunoSEQ multiplex PCR. The sample yields around 190,000 clones, roughly 79% seen once. Sequenced material: PBMCs. The source of these receptors is a woman between 18 and 30 years old in good health and CMV-seronegative. The CDR3 runs from the conserved cysteine through the conserved F or W. The D gene is left open where the match is weak. Clone size is given for some rows only: seen once, a few or many times, or a class if the clone is expanded.

v_call	cdr3_length	j_call	clone_size	d_call	cdr3_aa	cdr3_nt
TRBV15	14	TRBJ2-7	-	-	CATSKEGSSYEQYF	TGTGCCACCAGCAAAGAGGGGAGCTCCTACGAGCAGTACTTC
TRBV5-1	14	TRBJ1-2	-	-	CASSVRDTYYGYTF	TGCGCCAGCAGCGTCCGGGACACCTACTATGGCTACACCTTC
TRBV2	16	TRBJ2-7	once	-	CASSTFGTPPAGEQYF	TGTGCCAGCAGTACATTCGGGACTCCCCCGGCCGGCGAGCAGTACTTC
TRBV7-9	13	TRBJ1-1	-	-	CASQYGFNTEAFF	TGTGCCAGCCAATACGGGTTTAACACTGAAGCTTTCTTT
TRBV9	14	TRBJ1-2	few	TRBD1	CASSVGTGGYGYTF	TGTGCCAGCAGCGTCGGGACAGGGGGCTATGGCTACACCTTC
TRBV7-2	14	TRBJ2-1	-	TRBD2	CASSLTSGYNEQFF	TGTGCCAGCAGCTTAACTAGCGGCTACAATGAGCAGTTCTTC
TRBV5-4	13	TRBJ2-7	-	TRBD1	CASSLGQGSEQYF	TGTGCCAGCAGCTTGGGACAGGGCTCCGAGCAGTACTTC
TRBV19	15	TRBJ2-7	-	-	CASSINFRQGYEQYF	TGTGCCAGTAGTATCAATTTTCGGCAGGGATACGAGCAGTACTTC
TRBV18	15	TRBJ1-1	-	TRBD1	CASSPMDRGNTEAFF	TGTGCCAGCTCACCCATGGACAGGGGGAACACTGAAGCTTTCTTT
TRBV7-9	14	TRBJ2-7	-	TRBD2	CASSLLAGGIEQYF	TGTGCCAGCAGTTTACTAGCGGGAGGGATCGAGCAGTACTTC
TRBV21-1	15	TRBJ2-7	-	-	CASSISGLAFYEQYF	TGTGCCAGCAGCATATCTGGGCTAGCGTTCTACGAGCAGTACTTC
TRBV10-1	15	TRBJ1-6	-	TRBD1	CASSLDRGINSPLHF	TGCGCCAGCAGCCTGGACAGGGGGATCAATTCACCCCTCCACTTT
TRBV11-1	13	TRBJ2-5	few	-	CASSSNSRETQYF	TGTGCCAGCAGCTCCAATTCCCGGGAGACCCAGTACTTC
TRBV2	15	TRBJ2-3	-	-	CASSEGATNGDTQYF	TGTGCCAGCAGTGAAGGGGCTACCAATGGGGATACGCAGTATTTT
TRBV6-5	13	TRBJ1-2	-	-	CASSPDTNYGYTF	TGTGCCAGCAGTCCGGACACCAACTATGGCTACACCTTC
TRBV5-1	15	TRBJ1-2	-	-	CASRPAGTRGYGYTF	TGCGCCAGCAGACCTGCCGGGACTAGGGGCTATGGCTACACCTTC
TRBV10-3	15	TRBJ1-6	-	-	CATCMTSSLNSPLHF	TGTGCCACCTGTATGACAAGTTCCCTTAATTCACCCCTCCACTTT
TRBV6-4	15	TRBJ2-1	-	TRBD1	CASTKTGGTYNEQFF	TGTGCCAGCACCAAGACAGGGGGTACGTACAATGAGCAGTTCTTC
TRBV15	15	TRBJ1-2	-	TRBD1	CATSLSLGQGQGYTF	TGTGCCACCAGCCTATCGCTTGGACAGGGGCAGGGCTACACCTTC
TRBV7-3	13	TRBJ2-4	few	TRBD2	CASSGGVGNIQYF	TGTGCCAGCAGCGGGGGGGTCGGAAACATTCAGTACTTC
TRBV9	15	TRBJ1-1	-	-	CASSVTGTQNTEAFF	TGTGCCAGCAGCGTGACCGGGACACAGAACACTGAAGCTTTCTTT
TRBV29-1	12	TRBJ2-1	-	-	CSASPGYNEQFF	TGCAGCGCCTCGCCAGGGTACAATGAGCAGTTCTTC
TRBV5-4	15	TRBJ2-3	-	TRBD2	CASSIGLASTDTQYF	TGTGCCAGCAGCATCGGACTAGCGAGCACAGATACGCAGTATTTT
TRBV5-6	14	TRBJ2-2	-	-	CASSLVLTTGELFF	TGTGCCAGCAGCTTGGTCCTAACCACCGGGGAGCTGTTTTTT
TRBV25-1	14	TRBJ2-7	-	TRBD2	CASGGASGSYEQYF	TGTGCCAGCGGGGGCGCTAGCGGGAGTTACGAGCAGTACTTC
TRBV2	13	TRBJ2-7	-	TRBD1	CASSSGGAGEQYF	TGTGCCAGCAGCTCAGGGGGCGCGGGGGAGCAGTACTTC
TRBV29-1	14	TRBJ1-1	-	TRBD1	CSVERDSSNTEAFF	TGCAGCGTTGAAAGGGACAGTTCCAACACTGAAGCTTTCTTT
TRBV2	20	TRBJ2-2	-	TRBD1	CASSPGMGAEGALDTGELFF	TGTGCCAGCAGTCCCGGGATGGGGGCTGAGGGGGCTTTAGACACCGGGGAGCTGTTTTTT
TRBV5-4	14	TRBJ2-3	-	-	CASSFGGRTDTQYF	TGTGCCAGCAGCTTTGGGGGGAGAACAGATACGCAGTATTTT
TRBV11-2	18	TRBJ2-3	-	-	CASSVRIGSATSTDTQYF	TGTGCCAGCAGCGTTCGGATAGGTAGCGCAACTAGCACAGATACGCAGTATTTT
TRBV21-1	16	TRBJ1-1	-	-	CASSRRAGRGDTEAFF	TGTGCCAGCAGCAGAAGGGCCGGCAGGGGGGACACTGAAGCTTTCTTT
TRBV4-1	18	TRBJ2-1	few	-	CASSQDRARRQVYNEQFF	TGCGCCAGCAGCCAAGATCGGGCTCGGCGACAGGTCTACAATGAGCAGTTCTTC
TRBV27	14	TRBJ1-6	-	TRBD1	CASSPRDRVSPLHF	TGTGCCAGCAGTCCGCGGGACAGGGTCTCACCCCTCCACTTT
TRBV13	12	TRBJ2-7	-	-	CASRQGINEQYF	TGTGCCAGCAGGCAGGGGATAAACGAGCAGTACTTC
TRBV10-3	13	TRBJ1-2	-	TRBD1	CATNLGTGIGYTF	TGTGCCACCAACCTCGGGACAGGGATTGGCTACACCTTC
TRBV4-3	15	TRBJ2-7	-	TRBD2	CASSQAAGVIYEQYF	TGCGCCAGCAGCCAAGCAGCGGGAGTTATTTACGAGCAGTACTTC
TRBV20-1	11	TRBJ1-2	-	-	CMCRRGYGYTF	TGCATGTGCCGGCGGGGCTATGGCTACACCTTC
TRBV23-1	16	TRBJ1-1	-	-	CASSQKVFRLNTEAFF	TGCGCCAGCAGTCAAAAAGTGTTCAGGTTGAACACTGAAGCTTTCTTT
TRBV4-1	13	TRBJ1-1	few	TRBD1	CASTPRGSTEAFF	TGCGCCAGCACGCCCAGGGGGAGTACTGAAGCTTTCTTT
TRBV19	12	TRBJ1-5	-	-	CAGTFGNQPQHF	TGTGCCGGTACCTTCGGCAATCAGCCCCAGCATTTT
TRBV18	14	TRBJ2-5	-	TRBD2	CASSQTSGQETQYF	TGTGCCAGCTCACAGACTAGCGGCCAAGAGACCCAGTACTTC
TRBV12-5	13	TRBJ2-7	once	-	CAPPRGARYEQYF	TGTGCTCCCCCCCGGGGGGCTCGATACGAGCAGTACTTC
TRBV11-3	16	TRBJ2-1	-	TRBD1	CASSLGGGQGRDEQFF	TGTGCCAGCAGCTTAGGGGGGGGACAGGGGAGGGATGAGCAGTTCTTC
TRBV5-1	13	TRBJ1-1	-	-	CASSFYGNTEAFF	TGCGCCAGCAGCTTTTACGGTAACACTGAAGCTTTCTTT
TRBV6-4	18	TRBJ2-1	-	TRBD2	CASSTGTSLPYYYVEQFF	TGTGCCAGCAGCACCGGGACTAGCCTCCCCTACTATTACGTTGAGCAGTTCTTC
TRBV25-1	12	TRBJ2-7	-	-	CASSNSLYEQYF	TGTGCCAGCAGTAATAGCTTGTACGAGCAGTACTTC
TRBV28	14	TRBJ1-3	-	-	CASSQLSSGNTIYF	TGTGCCAGCAGTCAACTGAGCTCTGGAAACACCATATATTTT
TRBV2	16	TRBJ2-5	once	TRBD2	CASTLGTSGTQETQYF	TGTGCCAGCACTCTCGGGACTAGCGGAACACAAGAGACCCAGTACTTC
TRBV5-1	13	TRBJ1-1	once	-	CASSLGGKGPAFF	TGCGCCAGCAGCTTGGGGGGTAAGGGGCCAGCTTTCTTT
TRBV28	13	TRBJ1-6	-	-	CASSGAARSPLHF	TGTGCCAGCTCTGGGGCGGCGAGGTCACCCCTCCACTTT
TRBV7-3	15	TRBJ2-1	-	TRBD2	CASSPRETPYNEQFF	TGTGCCAGCAGCCCGCGGGAGACCCCCTACAATGAGCAGTTCTTC
TRBV6-5	15	TRBJ1-1	-	-	CASRPPGGRNTEAFF	TGTGCCAGCAGACCCCCGGGAGGAAGGAACACTGAAGCTTTCTTT